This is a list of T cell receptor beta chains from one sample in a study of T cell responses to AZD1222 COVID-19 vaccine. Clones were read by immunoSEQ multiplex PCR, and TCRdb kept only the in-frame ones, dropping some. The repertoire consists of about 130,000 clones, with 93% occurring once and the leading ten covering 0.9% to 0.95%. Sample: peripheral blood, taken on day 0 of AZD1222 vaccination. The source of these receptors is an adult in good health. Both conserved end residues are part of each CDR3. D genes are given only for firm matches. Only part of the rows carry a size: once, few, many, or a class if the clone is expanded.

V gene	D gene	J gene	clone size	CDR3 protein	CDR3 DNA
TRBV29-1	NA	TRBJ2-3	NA	CSATTGGGDTQYF	TGCAGCGCCACGACAGGAGGGGGAGATACGCAGTATTTT
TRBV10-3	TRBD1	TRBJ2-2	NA	CAINAGQGTGELFF	TGTGCCATCAACGCGGGACAGGGTACCGGGGAGCTGTTTTTT
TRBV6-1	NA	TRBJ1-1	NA	CASSEGAGTEAFF	TGTGCCAGCAGTGAAGGGGCGGGCACTGAAGCTTTCTTT
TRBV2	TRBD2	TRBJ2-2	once	CASSTASGENTGELFF	TGTGCCAGCAGTACTGCTAGCGGAGAGAACACCGGGGAGCTGTTTTTT
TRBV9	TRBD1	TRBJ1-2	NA	CASTGAGGYTF	TGTGCCAGTACAGGGGCGGGTGGCTACACCTTC
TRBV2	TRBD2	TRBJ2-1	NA	CASSGGAFYEQFF	TGTGCCAGCAGCGGGGGGGCCTTCTATGAGCAGTTCTTC
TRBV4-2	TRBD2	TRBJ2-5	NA	CASSPTRGGGVLETQYF	TGTGCCAGCAGCCCCACCCGGGGCGGGGGTGTTCTTGAGACCCAGTACTTC
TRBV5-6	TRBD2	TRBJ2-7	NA	CASSSGLGYEQYF	TGTGCCAGCAGCTCGGGACTAGGGTACGAGCAGTACTTC
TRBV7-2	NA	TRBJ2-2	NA	CASSEPRGSRELFF	TGTGCCAGCAGCGAGCCCCGCGGTAGTAGGGAGCTGTTTTTT
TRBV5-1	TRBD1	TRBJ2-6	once	CASSLWDRGRSGANVLTF	TGCGCCAGCAGCTTGTGGGACAGGGGGCGGTCTGGGGCCAACGTCCTGACTTTC
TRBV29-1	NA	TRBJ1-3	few	CSVQTIVGNTIYF	TGCAGCGTTCAGACAATTGTAGGAAACACCATATATTTT
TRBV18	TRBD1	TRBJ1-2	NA	CASSPGDRGILAGGYTF	TGTGCCAGCTCACCGGGGGACAGGGGGATCCTGGCGGGAGGCTACACCTTC
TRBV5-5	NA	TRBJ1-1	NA	CASSFTSGVTEAFF	TGTGCCAGCAGTTTTACCTCAGGGGTGACTGAAGCTTTCTTT
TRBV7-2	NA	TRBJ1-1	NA	CASSTRTGNTEAFF	TGTGCCAGCAGCACGAGGACGGGGAACACTGAAGCTTTCTTT
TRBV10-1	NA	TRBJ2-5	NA	CASSESIPQETQYF	TGCGCCAGCAGTGAGTCGATACCACAAGAGACCCAGTACTTC
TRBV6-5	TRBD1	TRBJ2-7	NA	CASRGTGEVGQYF	TGTGCCAGCAGGGGGACAGGGGAGGTCGGGCAGTACTTC
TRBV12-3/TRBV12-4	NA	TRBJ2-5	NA	CASTIYTKETQYF	TGTGCCAGCACCATATATACTAAAGAGACCCAGTACTTC
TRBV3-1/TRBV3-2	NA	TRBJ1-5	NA	CASSQGQGGQPQHF	TGTGCCAGCAGCCAGGGCCAGGGAGGTCAGCCCCAGCATTTT
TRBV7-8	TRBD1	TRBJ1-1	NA	CASSPQTGWNTEAFF	TGTGCCAGCAGCCCCCAGACAGGGTGGAACACTGAAGCTTTCTTT
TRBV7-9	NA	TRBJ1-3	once	CASSPGTSGNTIYF	TGTGCCAGCAGCCCGGGTACCTCTGGAAACACCATATATTTT
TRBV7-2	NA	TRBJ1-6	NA	CASSLTGTNSPLHF	TGTGCCAGCAGCTTAACGGGAACCAATTCACCCCTCCACTTT
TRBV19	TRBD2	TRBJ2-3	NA	CASSSGLAGTDTQYF	TGTGCCAGTAGTTCCGGACTAGCGGGGACAGATACGCAGTATTTT
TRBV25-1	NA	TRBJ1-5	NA	CASSGNLGPQHF	TGTGCCAGCAGTGGAAACTTGGGGCCCCAGCATTTT
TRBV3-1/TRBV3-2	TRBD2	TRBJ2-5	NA	CASSQGWRGGSETQYF	TGTGCCAGCAGCCAAGGGTGGCGGGGGGGCTCGGAGACCCAGTACTTC
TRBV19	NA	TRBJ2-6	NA	CASSSQTGANVLTF	TGTGCCAGTAGTTCGCAGACTGGGGCCAACGTCCTGACTTTC
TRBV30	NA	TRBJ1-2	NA	CAWSGWLPYGYTF	TGTGCCTGGAGTGGGTGGCTTCCCTATGGCTACACCTTC
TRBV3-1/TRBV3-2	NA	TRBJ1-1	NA	CASSQGRTEAFF	TGTGCCAGCAGTCAGGGTCGCACTGAAGCTTTCTTT
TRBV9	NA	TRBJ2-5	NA	CASGRGDLETQYF	TGTGCCAGCGGGCGGGGAGATTTAGAGACCCAGTACTTC
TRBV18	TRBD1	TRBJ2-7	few	CASSPRTGDEQYF	TGTGCCAGCTCACCACGGACAGGGGACGAGCAGTACTTC
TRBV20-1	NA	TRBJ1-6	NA	CSASDSRFNSPLHF	TGCAGTGCCAGTGACAGTCGTTTTAATTCACCCCTCCACTTT
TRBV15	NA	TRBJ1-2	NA	CATSQGEGGYTF	TGTGCCACCAGCCAGGGAGAGGGCGGCTACACCTTC
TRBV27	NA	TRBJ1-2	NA	CASSLTVLSGYTF	TGTGCCAGCAGTCTGACAGTCCTCTCTGGCTACACCTTC
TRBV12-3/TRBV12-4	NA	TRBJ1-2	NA	CASSLSNYGYTF	TGTGCCAGCAGTTTGTCCAACTATGGCTACACCTTC
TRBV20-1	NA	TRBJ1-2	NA	CSASRRRGRPNYGYTF	TGCAGTGCTAGTCGGCGTAGGGGACGGCCTAACTATGGCTACACCTTC
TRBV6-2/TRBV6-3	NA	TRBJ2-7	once	CASSYRDIYEQYF	TGTGCCAGCAGTTACAGGGACATCTACGAGCAGTACTTC
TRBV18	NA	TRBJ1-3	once	CASSPLSLSLGSTGNTIYF	TGTGCCAGCTCACCACTGAGCCTCTCACTAGGGTCTACTGGAAACACCATATATTTT
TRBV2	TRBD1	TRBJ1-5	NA	CASSEDRGQPQHF	TGTGCCAGCAGTGAGGACAGGGGTCAGCCCCAGCATTTT
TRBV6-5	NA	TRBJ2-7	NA	CASNRDASYYEQYF	TGTGCCAGCAACAGGGACGCTTCCTACTACGAGCAGTACTTC
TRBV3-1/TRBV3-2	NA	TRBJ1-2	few	CASSQVTGNYGYTF	TGTGCCAGCAGCCAAGTCACTGGGAACTATGGCTACACCTTC
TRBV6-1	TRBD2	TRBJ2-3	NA	CASSEGLAGSTDTQYF	TGTGCCAGCAGTGAGGGACTAGCGGGGAGCACAGATACGCAGTATTTT
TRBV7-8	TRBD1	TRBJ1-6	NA	CASSLGDRVNSPLHF	TGTGCCAGCAGCTTAGGGGACAGGGTGAATTCACCCCTCCACTTT
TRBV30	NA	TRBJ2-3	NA	CAWSLGGGLTDTQYF	TGTGCCTGGAGTCTGGGCGGGGGCCTCACAGATACGCAGTATTTT
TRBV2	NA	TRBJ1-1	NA	CASSEAGGLAEAFF	TGTGCCAGCAGTGAAGCGGGGGGGTTGGCTGAAGCTTTCTTT
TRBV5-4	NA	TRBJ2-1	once	CASSRHGPGDNEQFF	TGTGCCAGCAGCCGACACGGTCCCGGGGACAATGAGCAGTTCTTC
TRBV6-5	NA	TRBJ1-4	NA	CASSYSWERNEKLFF	TGTGCCAGCAGTTACTCGTGGGAGAGGAATGAAAAACTGTTTTTT
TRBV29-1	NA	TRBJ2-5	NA	CSVAPGLQTETQYF	TGCAGCGTGGCACCGGGACTCCAGACAGAGACCCAGTACTTC
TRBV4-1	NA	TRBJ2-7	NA	CASSQGQGDYEQYF	TGCGCCAGCAGCCAAGGCCAGGGAGACTACGAGCAGTACTTC
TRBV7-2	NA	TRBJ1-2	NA	CASEGSYYGYTF	TGTGCCAGCGAAGGATCGTACTATGGCTACACCTTC
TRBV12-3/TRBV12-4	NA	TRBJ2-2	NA	CASSLGSAGELFF	TGTGCCAGCAGTTTAGGGAGTGCCGGGGAGCTGTTTTTT
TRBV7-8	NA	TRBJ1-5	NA	CASSLVREQPQHF	TGTGCCAGCAGCTTAGTGAGGGAACAGCCCCAGCATTTT
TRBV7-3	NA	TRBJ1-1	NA	CASSLRTGTEAFF	TGTGCCAGCAGCTTAAGAACAGGGACTGAAGCTTTCTTT
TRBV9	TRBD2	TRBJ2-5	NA	CASSVGGGLGETQYF	TGTGCCAGCAGCGTAGGCGGGGGGTTGGGGGAGACCCAGTACTTC
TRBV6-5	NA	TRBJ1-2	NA	CASSYSGARGYTF	TGTGCCAGCAGTTACTCGGGGGCGCGGGGCTACACCTTC
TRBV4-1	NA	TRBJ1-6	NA	CASSQVKGSLNNSPLHF	TGCGCCAGCAGCCAAGTTAAAGGGTCCCTGAATAATTCACCCCTCCACTTT
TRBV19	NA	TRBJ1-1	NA	CASNRAEGTEAFF	TGTGCCAGTAACAGGGCGGAGGGGACTGAAGCTTTCTTT
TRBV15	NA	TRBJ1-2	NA	CATSREGQGHGYTF	TGTGCCACCAGCAGAGAAGGCCAGGGTCATGGCTACACCTTC
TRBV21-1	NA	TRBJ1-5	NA	CASSKRTGFNQPQHF	TGTGCCAGCAGCAAAAGGACAGGCTTCAATCAGCCCCAGCATTTT
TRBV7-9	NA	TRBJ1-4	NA	CASSLANRGGEKLFF	TGTGCCAGCAGCTTAGCGAATAGGGGTGGAGAAAAACTGTTTTTT
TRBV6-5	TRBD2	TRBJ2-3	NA	CASSYSRTSGTQYF	TGTGCCAGCAGTTACTCGAGGACTAGCGGTACGCAGTATTTT